The 22 T cell receptor beta chains in this list originate from one sample, sequenced in a study of cytomegalovirus exposure and HLA in healthy donors. Primers: 60 Vbeta forward and 13 Jbeta reverse. TCRdb's copy holds only in-frame clones and misses some; the assay was immunoSEQ multiplex PCR. Among under 200,000 clones listed, 82% were seen once. Sequences were obtained from PBMCs. The receptor source for this set is a woman in her late teens or twenties in good health and CMV-seronegative.

The gene calls are TRBV18 and TRBJ1-1, with D possibly TRBD1 on 5 matching bases. Looked up from germline, CDR1 is KGHSH and CDR2 is LQKENI. The V and J ends lost 3 bases and 4 bases respectively, with 12 bases between them. The CDR3 contains 14 residues. This CDR3 is CASSPGGGTTEAFF. As DNA, the CDR3 is TGTGCCAGCTCACCCGGGGGGGGTACCACTGAAGCTTTCTTT.

The CDR3 loop is CASSLSGKFYEQYF. Written as DNA, the CDR3 is TGTGCCAGCAGTTTGAGCGGGAAGTTCTACGAGCAGTACTTC. V and J are TRBV28 and TRBJ2-7, with 7 nucleotides matching TRBD2. The CDR3 is made up of 14 amino acids. Germline CDR1 MDHEN, CDR2 SYDVKM. V was clipped by 3 bases and J by 3 bases; unmatched bases: 5. Drawing the rest from reference TRBV28 and TRBJ2-7, the complete variable domain is DVKVTQSSRYLVKRTGEKVFLECVQDMDHENMFWYRQDPGLGLRLIYFSYDVKMKEKGDIPEGYSVSREKKERFSLILESASTNQTSMYLCASSLSGKFYEQYFGPGTRLTVT.

The chain uses TRBV6-5 and TRBJ1-6, with TRBD1 identical over 10 bases. The CDR3 has 15 amino acids. The junction had 3 bases not matched to a gene; V was cut back by 0 bases and J by 10 bases. Germline V gene sequence: CDR1 MNHEY, CDR2 SVGAGI. The CDR3, as DNA: TGTGCCAGCAGTTACTCGACAGGGGGCCACTCACCCCTCCACTTT. Translation gives CASSYSTGGHSPLHF.

The CDR3 region is CASSVGGTVPNEQFF. CDR3 DNA sequence: TGTGCCAGTAGTGTCGGCGGGACGGTGCCCAATGAGCAGTTCTTC. The chain uses TRBV19 and TRBJ2-1, with D perhaps matching TRBD2 (6 bases). The CDR3 contains 15 residues. The germline V and J ends were trimmed by 5 bases and 6 bases, with 17 bases remaining between them. Germline loops: CDR1 LNHDA, CDR2 SQIVND (reference sequence).

The chain recombines TRBV29-1 with TRBJ2-1; 9 bases fit TRBD1. V lost 8 bases to trimming and J lost 0 bases; unmatched junction nucleotides: 5. The CDR3 runs to 14 residues. Germline CDR1 reads SQVTM; CDR2 reads ANQGSEA. CDR3 sequence reads: CSTDRGDSYNEQFF. The DNA of the CDR3 is TGCAGCACCGACAGGGGGGACTCCTACAATGAGCAGTTCTTC.

The CDR3 sequence: CSVDLAMNTEAFF. CDR3 nucleotides: TGCAGCGTTGATTTAGCCATGAACACTGAAGCTTTCTTT. V usage is TRBV29-1 and J usage is TRBJ1-1; the D is unclear. Germline loops: CDR1 SQVTM, CDR2 ANQGSEA. Trimming shortened V by 3 bases and J by 0 bases, and 8 bases separated the two germline ends. The CDR3 totals 13 residues.

The chain joins TRBV5-6 to TRBJ2-1; 11 positions agree with TRBD1. From germline, CDR1 is SGHDT and CDR2 YYEEEE. The CDR3 contains 16 residues. V was clipped by 1 base and J by 7 bases; unmatched bases: 7. Here the CDR3 reads CASSLWGTGGSNEQFF. CDR3 sequence (DNA): TGTGCCAGCAGCTTGTGGGGGACAGGGGGAAGTAATGAGCAGTTCTTC.

In DNA form, the CDR3 reads TGTGCCAGCAAGGAGGAGGCGTACAATGAGCAGTTCTTC. This gives the protein CASKEEAYNEQFF. The chain joins TRBV2 to TRBJ2-1; TRBD2 is a possible D gene (5 bases). V was cut by 7 bases and J by 4 bases, with 11 bases left in between. The CDR3 runs 13 residues. The germline V gene encodes CDR1 SNHLY and CDR2 FYNNEI.

The chain combines TRBV7-2 with TRBJ1-6; possible D gene TRBD1, 5 bases. The CDR3 length is 13 residues. Germline CDR1 SGHTA, CDR2 FQGNSA. V shed 4 bases and J shed 7 bases, with 8 bases lying between them. The chain's CDR3 is CASSWGGNSPLHF. DNA of the CDR3: TGTGCCAGCAGCTGGGGGGGGAATTCACCCCTCCACTTT.

The chain joins TRBV5-4 to TRBJ2-5; 7 bases align to TRBD2. Germline V lookup: CDR1 SGHNT, CDR2 YYREEE (reference sequence). The junction had 10 bases not matched to a gene; V was cut back by 4 bases and J by 1 base. The CDR3 loop spans 16 amino acids. The CDR3 DNA reads TGTGCCAGCAGCGGCGGGAGCCCATCCTTCCAAGAGACCCAGTACTTC. Encoded protein: CASSGGSPSFQETQYF.

This chain joins TRBV7-7 and TRBJ2-1; 8 bases agree with TRBD1. Per germline, CDR1 SSHAT and CDR2 FNYEAQ (reference sequence). The V segment lost 10 bases and the J segment 5 bases; nucleotides outside the gene matches: 7. This CDR3 is built from 13 residues. The CDR3 loop is CAIGQGGHNEQFF. In DNA, the CDR3 is TGTGCCATCGGACAGGGTGGCCACAATGAGCAGTTCTTC.

The genes are TRBV7-9 and TRBJ2-3, with D perhaps TRBD1 (5 bases). Between the trimmed V and J ends, which lost 4 bases and 0 bases, there was a span of 14 bases. This CDR3 contains 16 residues. Germline V gives CDR1 SEHNR, CDR2 FQNEAQ (reference sequence). This CDR3 is CASSSTAHPSTDTQYF. CDR3 DNA: TGTGCCAGCAGCTCGACAGCTCACCCTAGCACAGATACGCAGTATTTT. Complete variable domain (other parts from reference TRBV7-9 and TRBJ2-3): DTGVSQNPRHKITKRGQNVTFRCDPISEHNRLYWYRQTLGQGPEFLTYFQNEAQLEKSRLLSDRFSAERPKGSFSTLEIQRTEQGDSAMYLCASSSTAHPSTDTQYFGPGTRLTVL.

The rearrangement uses TRBV5-1 and TRBJ2-3; 10 bases match TRBD2. The V gene end was trimmed by 0 bases and the J gene end by 0 bases; junction bases not matched to a gene: 7. The CDR3 contains 18 residues. Germline CDR1 reads SGHRS; CDR2 reads YFSETQ. The CDR3 spells CASSLVLAGVTSTDTQYF. CDR3 nucleotides: TGCGCCAGCAGCTTGGTTCTAGCGGGAGTAACTAGCACAGATACGCAGTATTTT.

The chain couples TRBV5-8 to TRBJ2-7, with TRBD1 matching over 9 bases. The V segment lost 7 bases and the J segment 3 bases; nucleotides outside the gene matches: 8. This CDR3 is 14 amino acids long. CDR1 and CDR2 (germline): SGHTS, YDEGEE. The chain's CDR3 is CASGQGTQVYEQYF. CDR3 bases: TGTGCCAGCGGACAGGGGACTCAAGTCTACGAGCAGTACTTC.

J is TRBJ2-6 and V is TRBV9; 8 positions match TRBD1. Per the germline V gene, CDR1 is SGDLS and CDR2 is YYNGEE. CDR3 length equals 17 residues. The junction had 5 bases not matched to a gene; V was cut back by 0 bases and J by 3 bases. Here the CDR3 reads CASSVASGGLGANVLTF. For the CDR3, the DNA is TGTGCCAGCAGCGTAGCTTCAGGGGGCCTTGGGGCCAACGTCCTGACTTTC.

This clone appeared a single time. The chain has TRBV7-9 and TRBJ2-7; 7 positions match TRBD1. CDR3 size: 14 residues. V was clipped by 5 bases and J by 3 bases; unmatched bases: 7. Germline-derived CDR1 and CDR2 are SEHNR and FQNEAQ (reference sequence). The CDR3 DNA reads TGTGCCAGCAGCCCTCAGGGGGTCTTCTACGAGCAGTACTTC. It codes for CASSPQGVFYEQYF.

The chain has TRBV19 and TRBJ2-7; 7 bases line up with TRBD1. The CDR3 has 17 residues. Looked up from germline, CDR1 is LNHDA and CDR2 is SQIVND (reference sequence). The trim removed 0 bases at V and 2 bases at J, leaving 10 bases unmatched. CDR3 in amino acids: CASSIDQRTGVAYEQYF. CDR3 coding DNA: TGTGCCAGTAGTATAGATCAAAGGACAGGTGTCGCCTACGAGCAGTACTTC.

In DNA form, the CDR3 reads TGTGCCAGCAAGACCTCGGGGGATTGGAATGAGCAGTTCTTC. This translates into CASKTSGDWNEQFF. This chain uses TRBV28 with TRBJ2-1; possibly TRBD2 for D (6 bases). CDR3 length equals 14 residues. Trimming took off 7 bases at V and 7 bases at J, with 17 bases between the two ends. CDR1 MDHEN and CDR2 SYDVKM come from the germline V gene.

This clone was observed once. J is TRBJ1-5 and V is TRBV13; D not resolved. Germline CDR1 and CDR2: PRHDT and FYEKMQ (reference sequence). The CDR3 has 15 amino acids. Deletions cut 3 bases from V and 3 bases from J, with 12 bases between. Here the CDR3 reads CASSLGRPVNQPQHF. The DNA of the CDR3 is TGTGCCAGCAGCTTGGGCAGGCCGGTCAATCAGCCCCAGCATTTT.

This clone was seen a handful of times. V is TRBV7-2 and J is TRBJ1-5; D gene ambiguous. This CDR3 is 13 amino acids long. Trimming took off 3 bases at V and 2 bases at J, with 5 bases between the two ends. Looked up from germline, CDR1 is SGHTA and CDR2 is FQGNSA. The DNA for the CDR3 is TGTGCCAGCAGCTTTTCGGGCAATCAGCCCCAGCATTTT. Translated: CASSFSGNQPQHF. The complete variable domain, with remaining parts taken from reference TRBV7-2 and TRBJ1-5, reads GAGVSQSPSNKVTEKGKDVELRCDPISGHTALYWYRQSLGQGLEFLIYFQGNSAPDKSGLPSDRFSAERTGGSVSTLTIQRTQQEDSAVYLCASSFSGNQPQHFGDGTRLSIL.

The CDR3 loop reads CSVDGGRPSGSLEQYF. CDR3 DNA sequence: TGCAGCGTCGACGGTGGTCGGCCTAGCGGGAGTCTTGAGCAGTACTTC. The V call is TRBV29-1, the J call TRBJ2-7; 10 nucleotides align to TRBD2. The CDR3 spans 16 residues. Germline V gives CDR1 SQVTM, CDR2 ANQGSEA. Unmatched junction bases numbered 18, after V lost 6 bases and J lost 7 bases.

The chain carries TRBV4-1 and TRBJ1-3; D is perhaps TRBD1 (5 bases). This CDR3 has 17 amino acids. Germline V gives CDR1 MGHRA, CDR2 YSYEKL. V lost 4 bases and J lost 0, with 16 bases in between. CDR3 loop: CASSRSGTSDSGNTIYF. In nucleotides, the CDR3 is TGCGCCAGCAGCCGAAGCGGGACTTCAGACTCTGGAAACACCATATATTTT.